The table lists the clone carrying this T cell receptor beta chain with a few counts. Antigen specificity is unknown. The sample is drawn from a study of T cells in Graves' hyperthyroidism and ophthalmopathy. Amplification of TCR beta CDR3 regions was performed using RNA transcripts as template. An initial round of RT-PCR targeting the TCR CDR3 relied on the HTBI primer set. TCRdb re-called the multiplex PCR reads through MiXCR, storing one row per CDR3 protein. The sample holds about 600,000 distinct CDR3 sequences, 16% seen once. General study points: Most thyroid clonotypes with frequency above 0.001 were detected in blood.

The length of the CDR3 is 14 residues. The germline V gene has CDR1 SGHRS and CDR2 YFSETQ. Trimming left V 4 bases short and J 2 bases short, with 10 bases between. Among ophthalmopathy patients, the Clinical Activity Score reached at least 3, the NOSPECS grade reached at least 4, and duration remained under 3 months. The study left out patients who had uncontrolled infection, other autoimmune disease, pregnancy or lactation. Thyroid ultrasound and orbital computed tomography, with clinical symptoms and serum thyroxine and TRAb, informed diagnoses. The clonotype originates from a woman aged 40 to 55 with Graves' ophthalmopathy. Sequencing was carried out using blood. The J gene is TRBJ1-3, the V gene TRBV5-1; weak D call: TRBD1 (6 bases). The DNA of the CDR3 is TGCGCCAGCAGCCCTGCAGGGGCTGGAAACACCATATATTTT. Translation: CASSPAGAGNTIYF. The whole variable domain, remainder taken from reference TRBV5-1 and TRBJ1-3, is KAGVTQTPRYLIKTRGQQVTLSCSPISGHRSVSWYQQTPGQGLQFLFEYFSETQRNKGNFPGRFSGRQFSNSRSEMNVSTLELGDSALYLCASSPAGAGNTIYFGEGSWLTVV.